Listed here is a single T cell receptor beta chain. This sample was taken from a study of T cells expressing NK-cell markers. The CDR3 spans 14 residues. CDR1 is LNHNV, CDR2 YYDKDF, per germline (reference sequence). From its re-call of the 5' RACE reads, TCRdb lists each CDR3 protein once, without DNA. The sample has approximately 150,000 distinct CDR3 sequences. The J gene is TRBJ1-5, the V gene TRBV15; TCRdb's assignment of TRBD1 cannot be checked, as there is no DNA. This receptor was identified in a man in his late teens or twenties in good health. The sequenced sample consisted of blood T cells: a sorted CD56 or NKG2C T cell subset, CD4+ or CD8+ T cells, or bulk PBMC T cells (not recorded which). The CDR3 loop is CATSKEQGNQPQHF. The complete variable domain, with remaining parts taken from reference TRBV15 and TRBJ1-5, reads DAMVIQNPRYQVTQFGKPVTLSCSQTLNHNVMYWYQQKSSQAPKLLFHYYDKDFNNEADTPDNFQSRRPNTSFCFLDIRSPGLGDTAMYLCATSKEQGNQPQHFGDGTRLSIL.